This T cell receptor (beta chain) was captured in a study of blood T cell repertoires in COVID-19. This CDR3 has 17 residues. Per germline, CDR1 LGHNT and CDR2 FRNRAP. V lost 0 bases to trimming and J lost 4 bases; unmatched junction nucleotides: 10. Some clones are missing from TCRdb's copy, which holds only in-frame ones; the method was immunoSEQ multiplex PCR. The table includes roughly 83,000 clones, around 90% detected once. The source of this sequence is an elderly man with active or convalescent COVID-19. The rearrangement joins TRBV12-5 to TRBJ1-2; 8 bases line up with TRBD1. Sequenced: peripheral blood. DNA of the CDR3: TGTGCTAGTGGTTTGGTCTCGGAGGGCAGGGGGCTCTATGGCTACACCTTC. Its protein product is CASGLVSEGRGLYGYTF.